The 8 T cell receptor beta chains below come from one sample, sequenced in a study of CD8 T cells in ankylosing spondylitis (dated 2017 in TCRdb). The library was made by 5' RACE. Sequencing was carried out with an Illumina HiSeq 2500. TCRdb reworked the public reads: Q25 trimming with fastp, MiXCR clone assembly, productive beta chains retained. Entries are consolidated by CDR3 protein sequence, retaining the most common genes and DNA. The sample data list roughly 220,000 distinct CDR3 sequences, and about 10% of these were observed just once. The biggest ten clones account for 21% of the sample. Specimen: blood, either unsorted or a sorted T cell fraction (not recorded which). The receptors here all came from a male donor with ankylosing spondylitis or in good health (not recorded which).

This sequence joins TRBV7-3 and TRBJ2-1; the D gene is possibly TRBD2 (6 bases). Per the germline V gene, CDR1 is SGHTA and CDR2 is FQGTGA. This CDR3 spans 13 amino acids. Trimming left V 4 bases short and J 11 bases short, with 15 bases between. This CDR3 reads CASSSDSGTQQFF. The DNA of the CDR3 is TGTGCCAGCAGCTCCGACTCCGGGACTCAGCAGTTCTTC.

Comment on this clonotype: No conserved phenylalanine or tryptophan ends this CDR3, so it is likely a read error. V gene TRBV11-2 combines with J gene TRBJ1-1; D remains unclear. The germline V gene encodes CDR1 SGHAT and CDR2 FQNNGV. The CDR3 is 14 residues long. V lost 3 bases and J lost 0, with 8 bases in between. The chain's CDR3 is CASSFGGLNTEAFY. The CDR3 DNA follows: TGTGCCAGCAGCTTTGGCGGATTGAACACTGAAGCTTTCTAT.

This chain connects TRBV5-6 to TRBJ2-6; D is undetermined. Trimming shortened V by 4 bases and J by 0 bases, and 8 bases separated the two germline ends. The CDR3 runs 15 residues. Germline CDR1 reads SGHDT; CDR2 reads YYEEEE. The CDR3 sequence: CASSARNSGANVLTF. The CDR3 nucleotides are TGTGCCAGCAGCGCCAGGAACTCTGGGGCCAACGTCCTGACTTTC.

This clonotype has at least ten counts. Here the CDR3 DNA reads TGCGCCAGCAGCTTGGCTACCCCCCCCGGGGAGCTGTTTTTT. Amino acid sequence: CASSLATPPGELFF. V gene TRBV5-1 combines with J gene TRBJ2-2; D is unresolved. The CDR3 spans 14 residues. The germline gives CDR1 SGHRS, CDR2 YFSETQ. Trimming took 0 bases from V and 6 from J, leaving 9 bases between them. The complete variable domain, with remaining parts taken from reference TRBV5-1 and TRBJ2-2, reads KAGVTQTPRYLIKTRGQQVTLSCSPISGHRSVSWYQQTPGQGLQFLFEYFSETQRNKGNFPGRFSGRQFSNSRSEMNVSTLELGDSALYLCASSLATPPGELFFGEGSRLTVL.

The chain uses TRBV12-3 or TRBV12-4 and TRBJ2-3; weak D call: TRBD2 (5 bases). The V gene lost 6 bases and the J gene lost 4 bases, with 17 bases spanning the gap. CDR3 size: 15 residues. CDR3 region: CASRPLATRSDTQYF. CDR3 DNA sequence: TGTGCCAGCAGACCCCTAGCAACGCGCTCAGATACGCAGTATTTT.

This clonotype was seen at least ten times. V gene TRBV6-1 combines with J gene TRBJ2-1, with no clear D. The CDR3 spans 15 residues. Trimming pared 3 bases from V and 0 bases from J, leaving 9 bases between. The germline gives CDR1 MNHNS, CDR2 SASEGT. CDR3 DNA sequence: TGTGCCAGCAGTGAGACGCCGAGCTCCTACAATGAGCAGTTCTTC. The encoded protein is CASSETPSSYNEQFF.

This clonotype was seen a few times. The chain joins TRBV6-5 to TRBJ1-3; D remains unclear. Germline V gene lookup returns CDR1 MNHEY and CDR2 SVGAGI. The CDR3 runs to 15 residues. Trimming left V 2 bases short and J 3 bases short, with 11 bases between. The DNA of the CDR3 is TGTGCCAGCAGTTACCAAGGGATAAATGGAAACACCATATATTTT. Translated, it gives CASSYQGINGNTIYF.

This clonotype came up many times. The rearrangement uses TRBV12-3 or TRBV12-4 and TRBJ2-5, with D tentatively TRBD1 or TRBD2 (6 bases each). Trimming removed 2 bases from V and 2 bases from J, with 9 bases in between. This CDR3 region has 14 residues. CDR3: CASSLRGQQETQYF. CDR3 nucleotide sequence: TGTGCCAGCAGTTTACGGGGGCAGCAAGAGACCCAGTACTTC.